This is a list of T cell receptor beta chains from one sample in a study of cytomegalovirus exposure and HLA in healthy donors. Here immunoSEQ multiplex PCR was the method, and the copy in TCRdb shows in-frame clones only, minus some. Of 150,000 to 200,000 clones in the sample, about 80% were seen once. Sequencing was carried out using PBMCs. Receptor source: a young woman in good health and CMV-seropositive. Each CDR3 is given without its conserved first and last residue. Where a row states a size, it is once, few, many or the class of an expanded clone; other rows omit it.

>TRBV7-6|.|TRBJ2-2
ASSSRRGGGELF
>TRBV27|.|TRBJ1-6
AIGTGFNSPLH
>TRBV28|.|TRBJ1-1
ASSAWTEAF
>TRBV9|.|TRBJ1-4
ASSVGTQGGKLF
>TRBV9|few|TRBJ2-1
ASSVVTGNEQF
>TRBV30|few|TRBJ2-1
AWSVGQGSEQF
>TRBV5-6|.|TRBJ1-4
ASSIRRGGYEKLF
>TRBV27|.|TRBJ2-7
ASSLWDSSYEQY
>TRBV6-5|.|TRBJ1-2
ASSFGRGEWGYT
>TRBV23-1|.|TRBJ2-7
ASSHKTGNEQY
>TRBV6-5|.|TRBJ1-4
ASRRVDRGNEKLF
>TRBV5-1|few|TRBJ1-2
ASSMAGQGGDGYT
>TRBV2|.|TRBJ2-3
ASSAGTSLVYTQY
>TRBV7-2|once|TRBJ1-2
ASSSPLSGLGWGYT
>TRBV7-9|once|TRBJ1-5
ASSLAGPGNQPQH
>TRBV30|.|.
AWSVGLASLEQY
>TRBV27|.|TRBJ2-1
ASSFGGHQF
>TRBV4-1|.|TRBJ1-1
ASSFPNRGNTEAF
>TRBV29-1|.|TRBJ2-7
SVVMWAREQY
>TRBV6-5|.|TRBJ2-2
ASSRQGLAGELF
>TRBV10-3|.|TRBJ1-2
AISEKGGDYGYT
>TRBV15|.|TRBJ1-2
ATSRDRGEVADGYT
>TRBV19|.|TRBJ2-2
ASSRGWNTGELF
>TRBV5-1|few|TRBJ2-3
ASSWTSSDTQY
>TRBV7-8|.|TRBJ2-5
ASSSSGAGGERTQY
>TRBV7-9|.|TRBJ2-5
ASSFVSSETQY
>TRBV18|.|TRBJ2-1
ASSPPGAGGAYNEQF
>TRBV6-4|.|TRBJ2-1
ASSESRGGDNEQF
>TRBV11-2|.|TRBJ1-3
ASSPGDSRVTSGNTIY
>TRBV5-4|.|TRBJ2-6
ASSFTGSGANGLT
>TRBV11-3|.|TRBJ2-4
ASSNIPRGGAYQY
>TRBV7-2|.|TRBJ2-6
ASSLVRRGYSGANVLT
>TRBV15|.|TRBJ1-1
ATSRLPTGGTTEAF
>TRBV19|.|TRBJ1-2
ASSIYGGGENGYT
>TRBV7-9|.|TRBJ2-5
ASSLSSGGETQY
>TRBV30|few|TRBJ1-6
AWSVLEGSGFNSPLH
>TRBV7-2|.|TRBJ2-1
ASSFLSGDPYNEQF
>TRBV19|.|TRBJ2-2
ASSSFERGGELF
>TRBV6-4|.|TRBJ2-1
ASGSGATNEQF
>TRBV5-6|.|TRBJ2-7
ASSLPLGTGGSRYEQY
>TRBV7-9|few|TRBJ2-3
ASSPSWTGTGAEDTQY
>TRBV7-6|.|TRBJ2-2
ASSPDLASREGTGELF
>TRBV28|.|TRBJ1-2
ASSTGHMANYGYT
>TRBV11-3|few|TRBJ2-2
ASSLGPNGELF
>TRBV5-1|.|TRBJ2-6
ASSPGTSGANVLT
>TRBV10-3|.|TRBJ1-1
AISPRQGVNTEAF
>TRBV5-1|.|TRBJ1-2
ASSPVRDHLTNYGYT
>TRBV5-1|.|TRBJ1-4
ASSSTGASNEKLF
>TRBV30|.|TRBJ2-2
AWKETGTGELF
>TRBV7-8|.|TRBJ2-5
ASSLALPGLAVGVGTQY
>TRBV4-1|.|TRBJ1-3
ASSQDGAAHTIY
>TRBV11-2|.|TRBJ2-7
ASSSGRWEGIEQY
>TRBV29-1|.|TRBJ2-5
SVAEGDGTQY
>TRBV4-1|.|TRBJ1-1
ASSQGVNTEAF
>TRBV12-5|.|TRBJ2-6
ASGPQGGANVLT